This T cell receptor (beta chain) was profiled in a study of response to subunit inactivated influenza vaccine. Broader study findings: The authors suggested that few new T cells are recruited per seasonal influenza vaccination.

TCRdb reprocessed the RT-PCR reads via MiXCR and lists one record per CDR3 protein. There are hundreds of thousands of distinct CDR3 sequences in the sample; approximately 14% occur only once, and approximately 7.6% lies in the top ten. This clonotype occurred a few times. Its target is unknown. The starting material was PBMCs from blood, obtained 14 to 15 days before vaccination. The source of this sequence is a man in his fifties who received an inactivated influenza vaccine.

Here the CDR3 reads CASSFAGLRTDTQYF. For the CDR3, the DNA is TGCGCCAGCAGCTTTGCTGGCCTGCGCACAGATACGCAGTATTTT. The chain joins TRBV5-1 to TRBJ2-3; unclear D gene. The CDR3 has 15 residues. Germline V gene sequence: CDR1 SGHRS, CDR2 YFSETQ. Trimming took 2 bases from V and 1 from J, leaving 11 bases between them.